These 3 T cell receptor beta chains originate from one sample sequenced in a study of blood T cell repertoires in COVID-19. The assay was immunoSEQ multiplex PCR, and TCRdb's table has in-frame clones only and misses some. The table has under 65,000 clones, about 79% seen once. Specimen: peripheral blood. Receptors originate from a woman aged 55-75 years with acute or convalescent COVID-19.

This chain uses TRBV7-8 with TRBJ2-3; 14 bases line up with TRBD2. Losses at the gene ends were 4 bases for V and 6 bases for J; bases not matched to a gene: 9. Germline lookup yields CDR1 SGHVS and CDR2 FQNEAQ. CDR3 length equals 17 residues. This CDR3 reads CASSSARLAGGQDTQYF. In DNA, the CDR3 is TGTGCCAGCAGCTCAGCCCGACTAGCGGGGGGGCAGGATACGCAGTATTTT.

The gene calls are TRBV18 and TRBJ2-2; D is possibly TRBD2 (5 bases). Per germline, CDR1 KGHSH and CDR2 LQKENI. V was trimmed by 6 bases and J by 7 bases, leaving 9 bases between them. CDR3 length equals 12 residues. The CDR3 nucleotides are TGTGCCAGCTCGCCGGGGTACGGGGAGCTGTTTTTT. This encodes CASSPGYGELFF.

V usage is TRBV7-8 and J usage is TRBJ1-3, with 7 bases that match TRBD1. The ends lost 4 bases at V and 4 bases at J; junction bases unmatched: 4. This CDR3 comprises 14 residues. Per germline, CDR1 SGHVS and CDR2 FQNEAQ. This CDR3 is CASSYRGIGNTIYF. CDR3 sequence (DNA): TGTGCCAGCAGCTACAGGGGAATAGGAAACACCATATATTTT. Variable domain in full (rest from reference TRBV7-8 and TRBJ1-3): GAGVSQSPRYKVAKRGQDVALRCDPISGHVSLFWYQQALGQGPEFLTYFQNEAQLDKSGLPSDRFFAERPEGSVSTLKIQRTQQEDSAVYLCASSYRGIGNTIYFGEGSWLTVV.